The 28 T cell receptor beta chains listed next were all sequenced from one sample in a study of shared clonotypes between healthy human individuals. Clones were read by immunoSEQ multiplex PCR, and TCRdb kept only the in-frame ones, dropping some. Here the sample spans more than 400,000 clones, over 70% being singletons. Sequencing was performed on PBMCs. The receptors were sampled from a woman in her thirties or forties in good health. Some clones in this sample may be carry-over from other donors' samples.

The chain couples TRBV28 to TRBJ1-2; 9 bases align to TRBD1. The CDR3 length is 15 residues. Germline loops: CDR1 MDHEN, CDR2 SYDVKM. J lost 3 bases, V lost 5 bases, and 7 bases had no gene match. CDR3 loop: CASSPGTGIDYGYTF. The DNA of the CDR3 is TGTGCCAGCAGTCCCGGGACAGGGATAGACTATGGCTACACCTTC.

This clone was picked up one time. Given a far larger clone just one base away, this is likely a sequencing read error. The rearrangement joins TRBV30 to TRBJ2-6; the D is unclear. The CDR3 has 19 residues. The germline V gene encodes CDR1 GTSNPN and CDR2 SVGIG (reference sequence). Between the trimmed V and J ends, which lost 8 bases and 2 bases, there was a span of 28 bases. CDR3 loop: CARAEEGEALWAGANVLTF. CDR3 in DNA: TGTGCCCGGGCAGAAGAAGGAGAAGCCCTCTGGGCTGGGGCCAACGTCCTGACTTTC.

This clone showed up just once. The chain employs TRBV19 and TRBJ1-5; no firm D call. Per the germline V gene, CDR1 is LNHDA and CDR2 is SQIVND (reference sequence). CDR3 size: 14 residues. V was cut by 5 bases and J by 4 bases, with 12 bases left in between. The chain's CDR3 is CASSVRDGNQPQHF. CDR3 DNA sequence: TGTGCCAGTAGTGTGAGAGACGGAAATCAGCCCCAGCATTTT.

The rearrangement joins TRBV7-2 to TRBJ2-4; a possible D gene is TRBD2 (5 bases). The V gene lost 5 bases and the J gene lost 0 bases, with 11 bases spanning the gap. Germline lookup yields CDR1 SGHTA and CDR2 FQGNSA. CDR3 size: 15 residues. CDR3 amino acids: CASSDYGVAKNIQYF. The CDR3 DNA follows: TGTGCCAGCAGCGACTACGGGGTAGCCAAAAACATTCAGTACTTC.

In this sample, this clone turned up once. V gene TRBV2 combines with J gene TRBJ1-5; tentative D call: TRBD1 (5 bases). Germline CDR1 reads SNHLY; CDR2 reads FYNNEI. This CDR3 has 14 amino acids. Between the trimmed V and J ends, which lost 7 bases and 2 bases, there was a span of 12 bases. This CDR3 reads CASTLRGGNQPQHF. CDR3 sequence (DNA): TGTGCCAGCACATTAAGAGGGGGCAATCAGCCCCAGCATTTT.

The chain employs TRBV6-5 and TRBJ2-5; possibly TRBD1 for D (6 bases). V was pared by 0 bases and J by 5 bases, with 16 bases between. This CDR3 comprises 16 residues. CDR1 is MNHEY and CDR2 is SVGAGI in the germline V gene. The CDR3 loop is CASSYSGTLNGETQYF. In DNA form, the CDR3 reads TGTGCCAGCAGTTACTCGGGGACATTAAATGGGGAGACCCAGTACTTC.

CDR3 residues: CASSPDRELFGDEQYF. CDR3 nucleotides: TGTGCCAGCAGTCCTGACAGGGAACTATTTGGGGACGAGCAGTACTTC. V is TRBV27 and J is TRBJ2-7; TRBD1 matches at 7 bases. The CDR3 runs 16 residues. Germline assignment: CDR1 MNHEY and CDR2 SMNVEV (reference sequence). V lost 5 bases and J lost 5; bases outside the gene matches: 15.

V gene TRBV29-1 combines with J gene TRBJ2-5; 9 positions match TRBD1. Germline V gene data show CDR1 as SQVTM and CDR2 as ANQGSEA. The CDR3 is 17 amino acids. J lost 5 bases, V lost 3 bases, and 16 bases had no gene match. CDR3 loop: CSVDRGQGLVSPETQYF. In DNA form, the CDR3 reads TGCAGCGTTGACCGCGGACAGGGGCTGGTATCCCCGGAGACCCAGTACTTC.

V is TRBV4-1 and J is TRBJ2-7; 7 nucleotides agree with TRBD2. V lost 0 bases and J lost 3; bases outside the gene matches: 14. Germline V gene sequence: CDR1 MGHRA, CDR2 YSYEKL. This CDR3 spans 18 amino acids. CDR3 loop: CASSQDGGGRGGHYEQYF. CDR3 nucleotide sequence: TGCGCCAGCAGCCAAGATGGGGGGGGAAGAGGTGGGCACTACGAGCAGTACTTC.

The V call is TRBV4-1, the J call TRBJ1-2; possible D gene TRBD1, 5 bases. Deletions cut 1 base from V and 6 bases from J, with 21 bases between. This CDR3 is built from 17 residues. The germline V gene encodes CDR1 MGHRA and CDR2 YSYEKL. CDR3 sequence reads: CASSQVRLSGRGHGYTF. The CDR3 coding sequence is TGCGCCAGCAGCCAAGTACGGCTTTCCGGGAGGGGACATGGCTACACCTTC.

The rearrangement joins TRBV7-6 to TRBJ2-2; D is ambiguous. The germline V gene encodes CDR1 SGHVS and CDR2 FNYEAQ. The CDR3 runs 16 residues. V gave up 1 base and J gave up 8 bases, with 17 bases separating them. CDR3 residues: CASSLVPARPEGELFF. The CDR3 DNA sequence: TGTGCCAGCAGCTTAGTCCCCGCTCGGCCTGAAGGGGAGCTGTTTTTT.

The gene calls are TRBV11-2 and TRBJ2-1; 7 bases fit TRBD1. CDR1 is SGHAT, CDR2 FQNNGV, per germline. The CDR3 extends over 15 amino acids. Trimming at V came to 4 bases and at J to 2 bases, leaving 5 bases not matched to a gene. CDR3 nucleotide sequence: TGTGCCAGCAGCTCACAGGGGTTGCCCTACAATGAGCAGTTCTTC. Its translation is CASSSQGLPYNEQFF.

Turning to this clone: This likely traces to a read error, being one base from a far larger clone. V gene TRBV4-3 combines with J gene TRBJ2-6; a weak D match, TRBD1 (5 bases). The CDR3 contains 16 residues. Germline assignment: CDR1 LGHNA and CDR2 YSLEER. CDR3 region: CASSQDWGSWANVLTF. As DNA, the CDR3 is TGCGCCAGCAGCCAAGATTGGGGCTCTTGGGCCAACGTCCTGACTTTC.

Of note for this clone: A far larger clone is a single base away, which makes a read error likely. Other nucleotide sequences from this sample produce the same CDR3. This chain links TRBV4-3 with TRBJ1-2, with D unresolved. CDR3 size: 16 residues. Germline CDR1 LGHNA, CDR2 YSLEER. The CDR3 nucleotides read TGCGCTAGCAGCCAGTGGGTGGGCCCGGGTCGTGGCGGCTACACCTTC. Encoded protein: CASSQWVGPGRGGYTF.

This clone has ten or more counts. Other nucleotide sequences in the sample specify the same CDR3. This chain connects TRBV5-6 to TRBJ2-6; D gene unclear. The ends were cut back, 0 bases at V and 1 base at J, with 5 bases in the middle. Looked up from germline, CDR1 is SGHDT and CDR2 is YYEEEE. The length of the CDR3 is 15 residues. CDR3 protein: CASSLGRSGANVLTF. Here the CDR3 DNA reads TGTGCCAGCAGCTTGGGCAGATCTGGGGCCAACGTCCTGACTTTC. Full variable domain (outside the CDR3, taken from reference TRBV5-6 and TRBJ2-6): DAGVTQSPTHLIKTRGQQVTLRCSPKSGHDTVSWYQQALGQGPQFIFQYYEEEERQRGNFPDRFSGHQFPNYSSELNVNALLLGDSALYLCASSLGRSGANVLTFGAGSRLTVL.

V gene TRBV19 combines with J gene TRBJ1-5, with TRBD1 as a possible D gene (5 bases). Trimming left V 7 bases short and J 7 bases short, with 17 bases between. The germline CDR1 and CDR2 sequences are LNHDA and SQIVND (reference sequence). This CDR3 comprises 14 residues. As DNA, the CDR3 is TGTGCCAGTAATTATTGGGGGGATCGACAGCCCCAGCATTTT. This translates into CASNYWGDRQPQHF.

This clone was detected only once. The chain is built from TRBV19 and TRBJ2-1; possibly TRBD1 or TRBD2 for D (5 bases each). The germline gives CDR1 LNHDA, CDR2 SQIVND (reference sequence). The germline V and J ends were trimmed by 4 bases and 6 bases, with 22 bases remaining between them. The CDR3 runs to 17 residues. The CDR3 loop reads CASSTSSGTPLLNEQFF. In nucleotides, the CDR3 is TGTGCCAGTAGTACATCTTCCGGGACCCCACTACTCAATGAGCAGTTCTTC. Full variable domain (rest looked up from reference TRBV19 and TRBJ2-1): DGGITQSPKYLFRKEGQNVTLSCEQNLNHDAMYWYRQDPGQGLRLIYYSQIVNDFQKGDIAEGYSVSREKKESFPLTVTSAQKNPTAFYLCASSTSSGTPLLNEQFFGPGTRLTVL.

The chain joins TRBV28 to TRBJ2-7; D perhaps matches TRBD1 (6 bases). The CDR3 contains 14 residues. V was shortened by 5 bases and J by 4 bases, with 15 bases between the two germline ends. Looked up from germline, CDR1 is MDHEN and CDR2 is SYDVKM. The CDR3 reads CASSVGGGWYEQYF. In nucleotides, the CDR3 is TGTGCCAGCAGTGTAGGGGGTGGTTGGTACGAGCAGTACTTC.

On this clone itself: At the DNA level, this CDR3 is encoded by other sequences in the same sample as well. This chain links TRBV5-5 with TRBJ2-5; D possibly matches TRBD1 or TRBD2 (5 bases each). The germline gives CDR1 SGHKS, CDR2 YYEKEE (reference sequence). This CDR3 region has 13 residues. Deletions cut 2 bases from V and 3 bases from J, with 8 bases between. The DNA for the CDR3 is TGTGCCAGCAGCTTCGGGACGGAAGAGACCCAGTACTTC. As protein: CASSFGTEETQYF.

Concerning this clone: A read error is the likely source, as a far larger clone sits one nucleotide away. The rearrangement joins TRBV29-1 to TRBJ2-5; TRBD1 aligns across 8 bases. V was pared by 8 bases and J by 5 bases, with 19 bases of the junction left unmatched. Germline-derived CDR1 and CDR2 are SQVTM and ANQGSEA. This CDR3 has 16 residues. The CDR3 reads CSIVNPLTGGGETQYF. CDR3 nucleotide sequence: TGCAGCATTGTAAACCCTTTAACAGGGGGAGGCGAGACCCAGTACTTC.

J is TRBJ2-6 and V is TRBV12-5; a weak D match, TRBD1 (5 bases). Germline V gene sequence: CDR1 LGHNT, CDR2 FRNRAP. Trimming took 5 bases from V and 2 from J, leaving 10 bases between them. The CDR3 has 15 amino acids. CDR3 loop: CASGLDSTGANVLTF. DNA for the CDR3: TGTGCTAGTGGTCTCGACAGTACTGGGGCCAACGTCCTGACTTTC. Drawing the rest from reference TRBV12-5 and TRBJ2-6, the complete variable domain is DARVTQTPRHKVTEMGQEVTMRCQPILGHNTVFWYRQTMMQGLELLAYFRNRAPLDDSGMPKDRFSAEMPDATLATLKIQPSEPRDSAVYFCASGLDSTGANVLTFGAGSRLTVL.

The chain recombines TRBV18 with TRBJ2-2; the D gene is possibly TRBD1 (5 bases). The CDR3 length is 15 residues. Looked up from germline, CDR1 is KGHSH and CDR2 is LQKENI. V was cut by 4 bases and J by 5 bases, with 14 bases left in between. This CDR3 is CASSQRAGFTGELFF. The CDR3 DNA is TGTGCCAGCTCACAACGGGCAGGGTTTACCGGGGAGCTGTTTTTT.

This chain uses TRBV25-1 with TRBJ2-3, with TRBD2 matching 10 bases. Per germline, CDR1 MGHDK and CDR2 SYGVNS. V was clipped by 4 bases and J by 7 bases; unmatched bases: 5. There are 14 residues in the CDR3. The CDR3 nucleotides read TGTGCCAGCAGTGGAAGCGGGAGGGGGTATACGCAGTATTTT. It codes for CASSGSGRGYTQYF. Full variable domain (rest looked up from reference TRBV25-1 and TRBJ2-3): EADIYQTPRYLVIGTGKKITLECSQTMGHDKMYWYQQDPGMELHLIHYSYGVNSTEKGDLSSESTVSRIRTEHFPLTLESARPSHTSQYLCASSGSGRGYTQYFGPGTRLTVL.

Comment on this clone: This sequence is one base from a far larger clone and is likely a read error. This chain joins TRBV5-1 and TRBJ1-1, with TRBD1 as a possible D gene (6 bases). Trimming shortened V by 1 base and J by 7 bases, and 11 bases separated the two germline ends. Germline-derived CDR1 and CDR2 are SGHRS and YFSETQ. The CDR3 contains 13 residues. The CDR3 DNA reads as TGCGCCAGCAGCTTGAGTGGGGGCCTTGAAGCTTTCTTT. It yields the protein CASSLSGGLEAFF. Based on the CDR3 plus reference TRBV5-1 and TRBJ1-1, the full variable domain is KAGVTQTPRYLIKTRGQQVTLSCSPISGHRSVSWYQQTPGQGLQFLFEYFSETQRNKGNFPGRFSGRQFSNSRSEMNVSTLELGDSALYLCASSLSGGLEAFFGQGTRLTVV.

The chain carries TRBV19 and TRBJ2-2, with 8 bases matching TRBD1. The CDR3 is 17 residues long. The V and J ends lost 6 bases and 1 base, in that order; junction bases with no gene match: 10. The germline V gene has CDR1 LNHDA and CDR2 SQIVND (reference sequence). This CDR3 reads CASSRGAGGLNTGELFF. The CDR3 DNA reads TGTGCCAGTAGCCGGGGCGCAGGGGGCCTGAACACCGGGGAGCTGTTTTTT. Drawing the rest from reference TRBV19 and TRBJ2-2, the complete variable domain is DGGITQSPKYLFRKEGQNVTLSCEQNLNHDAMYWYRQDPGQGLRLIYYSQIVNDFQKGDIAEGYSVSREKKESFPLTVTSAQKNPTAFYLCASSRGAGGLNTGELFFGEGSRLTVL.

This clone appeared once. This chain connects TRBV29-1 to TRBJ1-2, with TRBD1 matching 7 bases. Trimming removed 7 bases from V and 8 bases from J; junction bases left unmatched: 7. The CDR3 spans 11 residues. Germline-derived CDR1 and CDR2 are SQVTM and ANQGSEA. The CDR3 loop reads CSAGGVGGYTF. In DNA, the CDR3 is TGCAGCGCAGGGGGGGTAGGCGGCTACACCTTC. Combining the CDR3 with reference TRBV29-1 and TRBJ1-2 gives the whole variable domain SAVISQKPSRDICQRGTSLTIQCQVDSQVTMMFWYRQQPGQSLTLIATANQGSEATYESGFVIDKFPISRPNLTFSTLTVSNMSPEDSSIYLCSAGGVGGYTFGSGTRLTVV.

The chain combines TRBV7-9 with TRBJ1-1; D is ambiguous. Germline V gene data show CDR1 as SEHNR and CDR2 as FQNEAQ (reference sequence). The CDR3 has 18 residues. V shed 5 bases and J shed 6 bases, with 28 bases lying between them. The CDR3 sequence is CASSRTTTVKVLYAEAFF. The CDR3 nucleotides are TGTGCCAGCAGCCGGACTACTACGGTGAAAGTGCTGTACGCTGAAGCTTTCTTT.

The V call is TRBV15, the J call TRBJ2-2; TRBD1 is a possible D gene (5 bases). The CDR3 extends over 14 amino acids. Germline CDR1 LNHNV, CDR2 YYDKDF (reference sequence). The germline V and J ends were trimmed by 3 bases and 1 base, with 6 bases remaining between them. DNA for the CDR3: TGTGCCACCAGCAGGACAGTGAACACCGGGGAGCTGTTTTTT. The encoded protein is CATSRTVNTGELFF.